The TCR beta chain under discussion was sequenced for a study of blood T cell repertoires in COVID-19. On the study more broadly: Specimens from acute and convalescent COVID-19 originated in the United States, Italy and Spain.

The CDR3 runs to 18 residues. Germline V gene sequence: CDR1 LGHDT, CDR2 YNNKEL (reference sequence). V gave up 8 bases and J gave up 0 bases, with 23 bases separating them. Per the original methods: Scientists estimated how many nucleated cells there were by amplifying reference gene primers. Measured with immunoSEQ multiplex PCR; TCRdb has only the in-frame clones, and not every one. D and trimming were read from the DNA, whereas the V and J calls and clone size are those reported in that table. The sample carries 150,000 to 200,000 clones, 60% to 85% recorded once. Sequenced material: peripheral blood. The TCR sequence derives from a man between 60 and 75 years old with active or convalescent COVID-19. The chain carries TRBV3-1 (or the pseudogene TRBV3-2) and TRBJ2-1, with D possibly TRBD2 on 7 matching bases. CDR3 in amino acids: CASHTLGGHASSYNEQFF. CDR3 sequence (DNA): TGTGCCAGCCATACCCTCGGGGGGCATGCTAGCTCCTACAATGAGCAGTTCTTC.